The clone carrying this TCR beta chain was seen many times. No antigen is known for it. This sample was included in a study of regulatory T cells in long-lasting Graves disease. On the study more broadly: Persistent Graves' disease denoted over 5 years of antithyroid drugs plus positive TSH receptor antibodies.

Germline CDR1 ENHRY, CDR2 SYGVKD. The V end was cut by 0 bases, the J end by 4 bases, with 12 bases between. CDR3 length equals 15 residues. The time point here: persistent/refractory GD, antithyroid drugs over 5 years with positive TRAb. PBMC RNA served as the TCR library source. Overall study findings and caveats: The small sample size may have reduced accuracy.

HTBI primers from iRepertoire and Arm-PCR of CDR3 regions yielded the TCR beta libraries. TCRdb ran MiXCR on the multiplex PCR reads and lists one entry per CDR3 protein. The sample includes roughly 450,000 distinct CDR3 sequences, 20% of them seen just once. The V gene is TRBV10-3, the J gene TRBJ1-1; D might be TRBD1 (5 bases). The clonotype comes from a female donor with Graves disease. The input for sequencing was peripheral blood mononuclear cells (PBMCs), taken when the disease was refractory, from a patient treated with antithyroid drugs. In DNA form, the CDR3 reads TGTGCCATCAGTGAGTCGATGGGGGTGGGCACTGAAGCTTTCTTT. This sequence encodes CAISESMGVGTEAFF.